These 20 T cell receptor beta chains were sequenced from one sample in a study of T cell responses to AZD1222 COVID-19 vaccine. The method was immunoSEQ multiplex PCR; TCRdb's version includes in-frame clones alone and lacks a portion of them. The sample has 70,000 or so clones, approximately 82% seen once. This specimen was peripheral blood, taken 28 days after the second AZD1222 dose. All receptors come from an adult who received the AZD1222 COVID-19 vaccine.

The chain has TRBV6-1 and TRBJ2-7, with TRBD1 as a possible D gene (6 bases). In germline, CDR1 is MNHNS, CDR2 SASEGT. The CDR3 runs 17 residues. Between the trimmed V and J ends, which lost 2 bases and 2 bases, there was a span of 19 bases. CDR3 protein: CASSETQTGSIPYEQYF. The CDR3 coding sequence is TGTGCCAGCAGTGAAACCCAAACAGGGAGCATCCCCTACGAGCAGTACTTC.

J is TRBJ1-1 and V is TRBV7-9; D not resolved. The CDR3 extends over 13 amino acids. Trimming left V 5 bases short and J 6 bases short, with 13 bases between. Germline V gene data show CDR1 as SEHNR and CDR2 as FQNEAQ (reference sequence). The CDR3 reads CASSARNAPEAFF. CDR3 DNA sequence: TGTGCCAGCAGCGCCAGGAATGCCCCTGAAGCTTTCTTT.

V and J are TRBV3-1 (or the pseudogene TRBV3-2) and TRBJ1-6, with 7 nucleotides matching TRBD1. Per the germline V gene, CDR1 is LGHDT and CDR2 is YNNKEL (reference sequence). The CDR3 has 14 amino acids. V was pared by 4 bases and J by 8 bases, with 5 bases of the junction left unmatched. CDR3 sequence reads: CASSLVTGYSPLHF. For the CDR3, the DNA is TGTGCCAGCAGCCTCGTGACAGGGTATTCACCCCTCCACTTT.

V usage is TRBV13 and J usage is TRBJ2-2; D remains ambiguous. Per germline, CDR1 PRHDT and CDR2 FYEKMQ (reference sequence). The V end was cut by 5 bases, the J end by 7 bases, with 11 bases between. The CDR3 runs 13 residues. The CDR3 DNA sequence: TGTGCCAGCAGCGCCACTAAGGGCGGGGAGCTGTTTTTT. Its protein is CASSATKGGELFF.

The gene calls are TRBV5-4 and TRBJ2-3; 7 bases line up with TRBD2. Germline V gives CDR1 SGHNT, CDR2 YYREEE (reference sequence). After removal of 4 bases from V and 0 bases from J, the junction contained 8 bases not matched to a gene. This CDR3 is 16 amino acids long. The CDR3 loop reads CASSPAAGRSTDTQYF. The CDR3 nucleotides read TGTGCCAGCAGCCCTGCTGCCGGGAGGAGCACAGATACGCAGTATTTT. Based on the CDR3 plus reference TRBV5-4 and TRBJ2-3, the full variable domain is ETGVTQSPTHLIKTRGQQVTLRCSSQSGHNTVSWYQQALGQGPQFIFQYYREEENGRGNFPPRFSGLQFPNYSSELNVNALELDDSALYLCASSPAAGRSTDTQYFGPGTRLTVL.

V usage is TRBV2 and J usage is TRBJ1-1, with D unresolved. In germline, CDR1 is SNHLY, CDR2 FYNNEI. Trimming left V 4 bases short and J 7 bases short, with 16 bases between. The CDR3 totals 14 residues. CDR3 in amino acids: CASSVVVGLIEAFF. The CDR3 coding sequence is TGTGCCAGCAGTGTAGTGGTCGGACTCATTGAAGCTTTCTTT.

This chain's CDR3 is CASSIRDRVGNEQFF. CDR3 bases: TGTGCCAGTAGTATACGGGACAGGGTGGGAAATGAGCAGTTCTTC. The V gene is TRBV19, the J gene TRBJ2-1; 9 bases fit TRBD1. V was clipped by 2 bases and J by 7 bases; unmatched bases: 6. The CDR3 consists of 15 residues. In germline, CDR1 is LNHDA, CDR2 SQIVND (reference sequence).

The genes are TRBV7-2 and TRBJ2-5, with D uncertain. This CDR3 is 15 amino acids long. V lost 1 base and J 4 bases, leaving 13 bases between the germline ends. Per germline, CDR1 SGHTA and CDR2 FQGNSA. CDR3 nucleotides: TGTGCCAGCAGCTTAGTTTCTGGGGTTGGAGAGACCCAGTACTTC. This gives the protein CASSLVSGVGETQYF.

The chain carries TRBV15 and TRBJ1-1, with 8 positions matching TRBD1. In germline, CDR1 is LNHNV, CDR2 YYDKDF (reference sequence). Trimming cost V 2 bases and J 1 base; bases outside gene matches: 9. CDR3 size: 17 residues. The CDR3 sequence: CATSRKATGAQNTEAFF. The CDR3 nucleotides read TGTGCCACCAGCAGAAAAGCGACAGGGGCGCAGAACACTGAAGCTTTCTTT. Full variable domain (missing parts from reference TRBV15 and TRBJ1-1): DAMVIQNPRYQVTQFGKPVTLSCSQTLNHNVMYWYQQKSSQAPKLLFHYYDKDFNNEADTPDNFQSRRPNTSFCFLDIRSPGLGDTAMYLCATSRKATGAQNTEAFFGQGTRLTVV.

The gene calls are TRBV27 and TRBJ2-5; the D gene could be TRBD1 or TRBD2 (5 bases each). Looked up from germline, CDR1 is MNHEY and CDR2 is SMNVEV (reference sequence). The CDR3 is 15 amino acids. V lost 2 bases and J lost 5, with 15 bases in between. The CDR3 reads CASSLVRGWEETQYF. CDR3 bases: TGTGCCAGCAGTTTAGTAAGGGGCTGGGAGGAGACCCAGTACTTC.

CDR3 bases: TGTGCCAGCAGCTATCGGACTAGCCCCTTTACAGATACGCAGTATTTT. It yields the protein CASSYRTSPFTDTQYF. V and J are TRBV3-1 (or the pseudogene TRBV3-2) and TRBJ2-3, with TRBD2 matching 8 bases. The germline CDR1 and CDR2 sequences are LGHDT and YNNKEL (reference sequence). The CDR3 runs to 16 residues. Germline trimming cut 5 bases from V and 3 bases from J; bases unmatched to any gene: 10.

The rearrangement joins TRBV5-8 to TRBJ2-3; D tentatively fits TRBD1 or TRBD2 (5 bases each). The V gene lost 0 bases and the J gene lost 4 bases, with 12 bases spanning the gap. CDR1 is SGHTS and CDR2 is YDEGEE in the germline V gene. The CDR3 is 15 amino acids. The CDR3, as DNA: TGTGCCAGCAGCTTGGTGGGGACGGGTGCAGATACGCAGTATTTT. This encodes CASSLVGTGADTQYF.

V usage is TRBV6-1 and J usage is TRBJ2-5, with 7 bases identical to TRBD1. This CDR3 is 11 amino acids long. In germline, CDR1 is MNHNS, CDR2 SASEGT. Trimming cost V 8 bases and J 3 bases; bases outside gene matches: 0. Here the CDR3 reads CASGQEETQYF. CDR3 in DNA: TGTGCCAGCGGACAGGAAGAGACCCAGTACTTC.

This clone was observed a single time. The chain carries TRBV29-1 and TRBJ1-1; 10 bases agree with TRBD1. The CDR3 covers 13 residues. J was trimmed by 3 bases and V by 3 bases; bases with no gene match: 1. Germline V gene lookup returns CDR1 SQVTM and CDR2 ANQGSEA. CDR3 protein: CSVEGTGDTEAFF. The CDR3 region has the DNA TGCAGCGTTGAGGGGACAGGGGACACTGAAGCTTTCTTT.

This sequence joins TRBV6-5 and TRBJ2-7; D possibly corresponds to TRBD2 (5 bases). V shed 0 bases and J shed 3 bases, with 12 bases lying between them. The V gene's germline CDR1 is MNHEY and CDR2 SVGAGI. The CDR3 runs to 15 residues. The DNA for the CDR3 is TGTGCCAGCAGTTACTCGATATCGGGGTTCTACGAGCAGTACTTC. It encodes CASSYSISGFYEQYF.

The V and J genes are TRBV5-1 and TRBJ2-5; D possibly matches TRBD1 or TRBD2 (5 bases each). The CDR3 sequence is 15 residues long. Germline V gene lookup returns CDR1 SGHRS and CDR2 YFSETQ. V was trimmed by 2 bases and J by 0 bases, leaving 11 bases between them. As DNA, the CDR3 is TGCGCCAGCAGCTTCTCCGGGGCTTACCAAGAGACCCAGTACTTC. This sequence encodes CASSFSGAYQETQYF.

The chain employs TRBV18 and TRBJ2-2; 7 nucleotides align to TRBD1. CDR1 and CDR2 (germline): KGHSH, LQKENI. This CDR3 contains 16 residues. Germline trimming cut 2 bases from V and 4 bases from J; bases unmatched to any gene: 7. The CDR3 coding sequence is TGTGCCAGCTCACCATTCGACAGGGCTGGCACCGGGGAGCTGTTTTTT. It encodes CASSPFDRAGTGELFF.

In the case of this clone: An end of the junction does not agree with germline; a read error may underlie this. The rearrangement joins TRBV7-7 to TRBJ2-1, with 7 bases aligning to TRBD1. Germline V gene data show CDR1 as SSHAT and CDR2 as FNYEAQ (reference sequence). This CDR3 comprises 14 residues. The CDR3: CASSRTGTYNEQFF. CDR3 coding DNA: TGTGCTAGCAGCCGGACAGGAACTTACAATGAGCAGTTCTTC. Full variable domain (missing parts from reference TRBV7-7 and TRBJ2-1): GAGVSQSPRYKVTKRGQDVTLRCDPISSHATLYWYQQALGQGPEFLTYFNYEAQPDKSGLPSDRFSAERPEGSISTLTIQRTEQRDSAMYRCASSRTGTYNEQFFGPGTRLTVL.

Regarding this clone: A junction boundary mismatches the germline segment, possibly from a read error. The same CDR3 can be traced to other DNA sequences in this sample. The rearrangement joins TRBV19 to TRBJ1-2; TRBD1 aligns across 8 bases. The CDR3 consists of 14 residues. Germline values: CDR1 LNHDA, CDR2 SQIVND (reference sequence). CDR3 DNA: TGTGCCAGTAACCTCCAGCAGGGGGCCGGCTTCACTTCCTTC. It translates to CASNLQQGAGFTSF.

This clone was recorded once. The J gene is TRBJ2-1, the V gene TRBV7-3; 10 bases map to TRBD1. The CDR3 runs to 17 residues. Germline CDR1 reads SGHTA; CDR2 reads FQGTGA. With 2 bases clipped from V and 4 bases from J, the junction kept 8 bases outside the gene matches. The CDR3: CASSLETGGLRYNEQFF. For the CDR3, the DNA is TGTGCCAGCAGCTTAGAGACAGGGGGCTTACGGTACAATGAGCAGTTCTTC. Supplemented by reference TRBV7-3 and TRBJ2-1, the full variable domain reads GAGVSQTPSNKVTEKGKYVELRCDPISGHTALYWYRQSLGQGPEFLIYFQGTGAADDSGLPNDRFFAVRPEGSVSTLKIQRTERGDSAVYLCASSLETGGLRYNEQFFGPGTRLTVL.